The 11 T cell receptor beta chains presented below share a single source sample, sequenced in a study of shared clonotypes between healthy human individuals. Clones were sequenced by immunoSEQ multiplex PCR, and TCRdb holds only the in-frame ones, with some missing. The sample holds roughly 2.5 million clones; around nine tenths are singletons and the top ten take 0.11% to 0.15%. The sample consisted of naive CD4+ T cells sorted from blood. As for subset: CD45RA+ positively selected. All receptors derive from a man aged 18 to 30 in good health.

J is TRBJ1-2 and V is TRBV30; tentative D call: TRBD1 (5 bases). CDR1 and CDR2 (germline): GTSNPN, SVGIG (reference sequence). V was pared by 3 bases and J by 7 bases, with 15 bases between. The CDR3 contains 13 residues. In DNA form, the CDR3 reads TGTGCCTGGAGGGGGGACGTTTATCGTGGCTACACCTTC. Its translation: CAWRGDVYRGYTF.

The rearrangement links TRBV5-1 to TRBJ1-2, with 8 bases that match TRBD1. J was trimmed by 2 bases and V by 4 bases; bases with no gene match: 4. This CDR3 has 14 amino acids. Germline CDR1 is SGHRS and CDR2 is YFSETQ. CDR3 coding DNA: TGCGCCAGCAGCCAAGGGGACAGGAACTATGGCTACACCTTC. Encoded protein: CASSQGDRNYGYTF.

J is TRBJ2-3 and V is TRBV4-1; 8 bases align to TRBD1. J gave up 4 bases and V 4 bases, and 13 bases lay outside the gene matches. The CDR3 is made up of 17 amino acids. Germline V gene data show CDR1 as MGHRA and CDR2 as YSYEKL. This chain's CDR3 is CASSPPRAGGAADTQYF. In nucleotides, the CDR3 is TGCGCCAGCAGCCCACCCCGGGCAGGGGGCGCCGCAGATACGCAGTATTTT.

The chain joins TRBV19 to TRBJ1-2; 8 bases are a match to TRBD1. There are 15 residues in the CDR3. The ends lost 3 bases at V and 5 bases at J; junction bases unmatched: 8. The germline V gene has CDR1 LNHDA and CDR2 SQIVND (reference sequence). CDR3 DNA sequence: TGTGCCAGTAGTATCTCGACAGGGGAATTATATGGCTACACCTTC. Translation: CASSISTGELYGYTF. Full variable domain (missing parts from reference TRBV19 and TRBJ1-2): DGGITQSPKYLFRKEGQNVTLSCEQNLNHDAMYWYRQDPGQGLRLIYYSQIVNDFQKGDIAEGYSVSREKKESFPLTVTSAQKNPTAFYLCASSISTGELYGYTFGSGTRLTVV.

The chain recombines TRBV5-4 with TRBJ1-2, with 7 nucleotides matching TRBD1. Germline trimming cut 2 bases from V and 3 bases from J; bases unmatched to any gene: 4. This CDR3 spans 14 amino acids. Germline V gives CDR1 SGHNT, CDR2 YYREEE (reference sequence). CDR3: CASSLRGPDYGYTF. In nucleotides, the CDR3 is TGTGCCAGCAGCTTAAGGGGGCCCGACTATGGCTACACCTTC. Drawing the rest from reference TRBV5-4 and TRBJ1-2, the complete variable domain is ETGVTQSPTHLIKTRGQQVTLRCSSQSGHNTVSWYQQALGQGPQFIFQYYREEENGRGNFPPRFSGLQFPNYSSELNVNALELDDSALYLCASSLRGPDYGYTFGSGTRLTVV.

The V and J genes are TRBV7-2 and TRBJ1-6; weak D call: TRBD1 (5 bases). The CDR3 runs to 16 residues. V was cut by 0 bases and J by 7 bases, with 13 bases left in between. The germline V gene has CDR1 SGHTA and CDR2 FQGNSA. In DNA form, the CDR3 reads TGTGCCAGCAGCTTAGCAGGTCAGGGAGTGAATTCACCCCTCCACTTT. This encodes CASSLAGQGVNSPLHF.

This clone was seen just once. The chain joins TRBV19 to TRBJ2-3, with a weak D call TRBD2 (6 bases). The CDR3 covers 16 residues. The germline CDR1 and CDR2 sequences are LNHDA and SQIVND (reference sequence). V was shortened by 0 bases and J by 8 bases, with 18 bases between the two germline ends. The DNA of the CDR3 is TGTGCCAGTAGTATAGAGGCGACGGGAGCTCATCCTACGCAGTATTTT. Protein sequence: CASSIEATGAHPTQYF.

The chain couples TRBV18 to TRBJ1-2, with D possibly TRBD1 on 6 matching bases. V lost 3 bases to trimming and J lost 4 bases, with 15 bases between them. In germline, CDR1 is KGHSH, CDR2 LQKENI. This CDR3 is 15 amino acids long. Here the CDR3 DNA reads TGTGCCAGCTCACCCCCGGGGGCGTTAGGCTATGGCTACACCTTC. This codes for CASSPPGALGYGYTF.

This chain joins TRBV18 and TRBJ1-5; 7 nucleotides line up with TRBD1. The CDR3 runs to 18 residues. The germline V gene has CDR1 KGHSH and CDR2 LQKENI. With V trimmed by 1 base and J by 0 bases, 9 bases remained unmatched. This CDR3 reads CASSPQPPGQDSNQPQHF. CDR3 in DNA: TGTGCCAGCTCACCACAGCCCCCCGGACAGGATAGCAATCAGCCCCAGCATTTT.

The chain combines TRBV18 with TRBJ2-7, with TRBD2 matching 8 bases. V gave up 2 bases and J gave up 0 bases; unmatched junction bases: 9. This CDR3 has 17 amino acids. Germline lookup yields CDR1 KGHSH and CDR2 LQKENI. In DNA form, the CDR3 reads TGTGCCAGCTCACCAGTAGCGGGAACGATTAGCTCCTACGAGCAGTACTTC. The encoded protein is CASSPVAGTISSYEQYF. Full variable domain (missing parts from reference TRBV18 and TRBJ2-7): NAGVMQNPRHLVRRRGQEARLRCSPMKGHSHVYWYRQLPEEGLKFMVYLQKENIIDESGMPKERFSAEFPKEGPSILRIQQVVRGDSAAYFCASSPVAGTISSYEQYFGPGTRLTVT.

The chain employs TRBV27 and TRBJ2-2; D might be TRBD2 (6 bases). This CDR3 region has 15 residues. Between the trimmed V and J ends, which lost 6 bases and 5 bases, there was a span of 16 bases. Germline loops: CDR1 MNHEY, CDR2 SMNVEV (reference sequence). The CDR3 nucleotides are TGTGCCAGCAGGCAGGGTGCGGGAAAAACCGGGGAGCTGTTTTTT. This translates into CASRQGAGKTGELFF.